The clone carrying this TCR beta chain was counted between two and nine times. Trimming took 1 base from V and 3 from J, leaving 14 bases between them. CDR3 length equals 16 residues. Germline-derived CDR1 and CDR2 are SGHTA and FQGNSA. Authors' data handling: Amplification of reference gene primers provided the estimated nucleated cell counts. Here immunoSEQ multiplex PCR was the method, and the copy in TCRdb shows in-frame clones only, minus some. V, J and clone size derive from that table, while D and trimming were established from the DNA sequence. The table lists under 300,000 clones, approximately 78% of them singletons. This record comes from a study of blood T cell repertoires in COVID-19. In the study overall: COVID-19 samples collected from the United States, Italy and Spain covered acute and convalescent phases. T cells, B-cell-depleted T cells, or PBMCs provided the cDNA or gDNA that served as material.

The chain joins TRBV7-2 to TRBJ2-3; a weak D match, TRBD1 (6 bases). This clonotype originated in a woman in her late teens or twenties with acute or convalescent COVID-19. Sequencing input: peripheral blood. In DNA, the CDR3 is TGTGCCAGCAGCTTAGGTGCGGACAGATGGACAGATACGCAGTATTTT. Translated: CASSLGADRWTDTQYF.